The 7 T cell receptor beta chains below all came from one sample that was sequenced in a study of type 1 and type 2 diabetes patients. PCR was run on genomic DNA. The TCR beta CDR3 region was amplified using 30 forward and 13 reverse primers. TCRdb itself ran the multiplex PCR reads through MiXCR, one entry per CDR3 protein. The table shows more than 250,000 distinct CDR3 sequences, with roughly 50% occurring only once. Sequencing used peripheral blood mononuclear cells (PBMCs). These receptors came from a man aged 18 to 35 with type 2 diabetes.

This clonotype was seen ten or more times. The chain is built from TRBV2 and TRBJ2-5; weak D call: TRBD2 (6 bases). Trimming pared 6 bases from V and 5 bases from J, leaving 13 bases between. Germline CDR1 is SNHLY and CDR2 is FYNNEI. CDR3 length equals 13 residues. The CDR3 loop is CASRSRAGETQYF. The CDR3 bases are TGTGCCAGCAGAAGCAGGGCGGGGGAGACCCAGTACTTC.

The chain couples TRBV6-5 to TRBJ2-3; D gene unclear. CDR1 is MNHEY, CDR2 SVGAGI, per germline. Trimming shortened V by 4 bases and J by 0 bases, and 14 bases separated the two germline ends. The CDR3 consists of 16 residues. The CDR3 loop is CASSSRTGISTDTQYF. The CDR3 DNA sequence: TGTGCCAGCAGTTCCAGAACGGGCATCAGCACAGATACGCAGTATTTT.

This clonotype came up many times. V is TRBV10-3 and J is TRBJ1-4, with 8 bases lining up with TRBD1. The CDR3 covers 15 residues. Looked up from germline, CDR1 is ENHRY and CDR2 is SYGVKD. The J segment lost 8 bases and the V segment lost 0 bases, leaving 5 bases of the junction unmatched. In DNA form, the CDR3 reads TGTGCCATCAGTGAGTCGGGACAGGCAGGGGAAAAACTGTTTTTT. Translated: CAISESGQAGEKLFF.

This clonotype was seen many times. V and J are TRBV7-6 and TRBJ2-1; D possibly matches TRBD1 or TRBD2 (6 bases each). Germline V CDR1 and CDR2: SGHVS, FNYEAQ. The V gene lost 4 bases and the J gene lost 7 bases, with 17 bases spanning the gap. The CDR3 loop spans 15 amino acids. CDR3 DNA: TGTGCCAGCAGCTCAGCACAGGGAGGAGGTAATGAGCAGTTCTTC. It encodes CASSSAQGGGNEQFF.

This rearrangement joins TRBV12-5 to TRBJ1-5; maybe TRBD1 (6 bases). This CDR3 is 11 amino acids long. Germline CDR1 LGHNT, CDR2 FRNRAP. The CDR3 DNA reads TGTGCCAGCAGTTTAGGGGGGCCCCAGCATTTT. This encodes CASSLGGPQHF.

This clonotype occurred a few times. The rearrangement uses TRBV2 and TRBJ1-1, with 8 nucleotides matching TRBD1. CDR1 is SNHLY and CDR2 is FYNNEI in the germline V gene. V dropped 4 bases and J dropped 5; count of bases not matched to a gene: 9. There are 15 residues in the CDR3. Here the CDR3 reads CASSARGRGRTEAFF. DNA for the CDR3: TGTGCCAGCAGTGCCAGGGGGCGGGGACGGACTGAAGCTTTCTTT.

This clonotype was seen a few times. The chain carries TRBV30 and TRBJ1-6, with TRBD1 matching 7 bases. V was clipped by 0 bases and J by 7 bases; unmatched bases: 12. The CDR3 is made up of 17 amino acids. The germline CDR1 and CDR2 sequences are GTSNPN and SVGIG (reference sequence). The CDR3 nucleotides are TGTGCCTGGAGTGTAGGTTCAGGGGGGGACCTCAATTCACCCCTCCACTTT. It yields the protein CAWSVGSGGDLNSPLHF.